Listed below are T cell receptor beta chains from one sample, sequenced in a study of cytomegalovirus exposure and HLA in healthy donors. Only in-frame clones appear in the TCRdb table, and some are missing; sequencing was by immunoSEQ multiplex PCR. This table holds some 72,000 clones. Input material: PBMCs. The receptor source for this set is a boy aged 10-17 years in good health and CMV-seronegative. Each CDR3 is given with its conserved first and last residue. Fields, in order: J gene, D gene, V gene, CDR3 DNA, CDR3 protein. D genes are given only for firm matches.

TRBJ1-3 . TRBV30 TGTGCCTGGAGTGTCGGAGGGGCAGGCGGAAACACCATATATTTT CAWSVGGAGGNTIYF
TRBJ2-1 TRBD2 TRBV15 TGTGCCACCAGCCGGGGAGCGGGATCCCCCTACAATGAGCAGTTCTTC CATSRGAGSPYNEQFF
TRBJ1-1 . TRBV29-1 TGCAGCGTCAGGGGACCGAACACTGAAGCTTTCTTT CSVRGPNTEAFF
TRBJ2-1 . TRBV9 TGTGCCAGCAGTCCGGACATCGGACCCTACAATGAGCAGTTCTTC CASSPDIGPYNEQFF
TRBJ2-2 . TRBV4-3 TGCGCCAGCAGCCAAAGTGGAAAAGGGGACGGGGAGCTGTTTTTT CASSQSGKGDGELFF
TRBJ1-4 . TRBV4-2 TGTGCCAGCAGCCAACCCCAGGGGTCGGATGAAAAACTGTTTTTT CASSQPQGSDEKLFF
TRBJ1-1 . TRBV6-5 TGTGCCAGCAACGGGGTCAGGATGAACACTGAAGCTTTCTTT CASNGVRMNTEAFF
TRBJ2-1 . TRBV25-1 TGTGCCAGCAGTCCAAAGACCGCCGGGAGCTCCTACAATGAGCAGTTCTTC CASSPKTAGSSYNEQFF
TRBJ1-4 TRBD1 TRBV11-2 TGTGCCAGCAGCTTAGGACAGGGGGCGTTGGGAAAACTGTTTTTT CASSLGQGALGKLFF
TRBJ2-7 . TRBV6-7 TGTGCCAGCAGTTACTCGCACGGGTTGGAGGGTTGGGTCGGCGAGCAGTACTTC CASSYSHGLEGWVGEQYF
TRBJ2-7 TRBD1 TRBV6-5 TGTGCCAGCAGTCGGACAGGGCACTCCTACGAGCAGTACTTC CASSRTGHSYEQYF
TRBJ2-5 TRBD2 TRBV11-2 TGTGCCAGCAGCTTTTCTAGCGGGGGTCAAGAGACCCAGTACTTC CASSFSSGGQETQYF
TRBJ2-7 . TRBV7-2 TGTGCCAGCAGCTTACGTAGCGGTCGATCCTACGAGCAGTACTTC CASSLRSGRSYEQYF
TRBJ2-7 . TRBV5-6 TGTGCCAGCAGCTTTCAGGGTTCGGGCGAGCAGTACTTC CASSFQGSGEQYF
TRBJ2-5 TRBD2 TRBV7-9 TGTGCCAGCCGGGAGGATCGACAGACCCTTAAAGAGACCCAGTACTTC CASREDRQTLKETQYF
TRBJ1-2 . TRBV25-1 TGTGCCAGCAGTGACCTAGCGACGGCTTCCGGCTACACCTTC CASSDLATASGYTF
TRBJ1-2 . TRBV25-1 TGTGCCAGCAGTGGAGAAGCGGGTTCTCCGGGTGGCTACACCTTC CASSGEAGSPGGYTF
TRBJ1-6 TRBD1 TRBV6-5 TGTGCCAGCAATTCCAGACAGGGCAACTCACCCCTCCACTTT CASNSRQGNSPLHF
TRBJ1-6 TRBD1 TRBV6-8 TGTGCCAGCAGCCGCCTGGGACAGGGGGGTTCACCCCTCCACTTT CASSRLGQGGSPLHF
TRBJ2-6 . TRBV4-3 TGCGCCAGCAGCCAAGAAGGGGGGGCTGGGGCCAACGTCCTGACTTTC CASSQEGGAGANVLTF
TRBJ1-1 . TRBV19 TGTGCCAGTAGTACCGAAGGAGGAACAGCGAACACTGAAGCTTTCTTT CASSTEGGTANTEAFF
TRBJ2-5 TRBD2 TRBV5-1 TGCGCCAGCAGCCCTGGGACTAGCGGGGTACCCCAAGAGACCCAGTACTTC CASSPGTSGVPQETQYF
TRBJ1-2 . TRBV18 TGTGCCAGCTCTGAACGACATGTCAACTATGGCTACACCTTC CASSERHVNYGYTF
TRBJ2-3 TRBD2 TRBV6-5 TGTGCCAGCAGTTACCGGACTAGCGGGGGGTATACGCAGTATTTT CASSYRTSGGYTQYF
TRBJ2-7 TRBD1 TRBV30 TGTGCCGGGAGCGGAGACCGACAGGGGGCCTACGAGCAGTACTTC CAGSGDRQGAYEQYF
TRBJ2-7 . TRBV4-2 TGTGCCAGCAGCCAAGATAAGTTCGGATCGGGGGAGCAGTACTTC CASSQDKFGSGEQYF
TRBJ1-3 . TRBV9 TGTGCCAGCAGCCTCCAGGGGGGAAACACCATATATTTT CASSLQGGNTIYF
TRBJ1-1 TRBD1 TRBV7-3 TGTGCCACCAGCCAGGGGGCTGGTACTGAAGCTTTCTTT CATSQGAGTEAFF
TRBJ2-7 TRBD2 TRBV11-2 TGTGCCAGCAGACCCCGGACTAGCTCCTACGAGCAGTACTTC CASRPRTSSYEQYF